This T cell receptor (beta chain) was observed in a study of regulatory T cells in long-lasting Graves disease. Germline V gene lookup returns CDR1 LGHDT and CDR2 YNNKEL (reference sequence). Trimming pared 0 bases from V and 5 bases from J, leaving 11 bases between. The CDR3 is 14 amino acids. Arm-PCR of CDR3 regions and iRepertoire HTBI primers were the basis on which TCR beta libraries were built. In TCRdb, the multiplex PCR reads were re-called with MiXCR into one record per CDR3 protein. Of some 330,000 distinct CDR3 sequences listed, more than 20% are singletons. The time point denotes: persistent/refractory GD, antithyroid drugs over 5 years with positive TRAb. Scientists built the TCR library using RNA that was extracted from PBMCs. The sample holds many counts of this clonotype.

V usage is TRBV3-1 and J usage is TRBJ2-7, with D unclear. The starting material was peripheral blood mononuclear cells (PBMCs), obtained when the disease was refractory, from a patient treated with antithyroid drugs. This TCR was sampled from a woman aged 40 to 55 with Graves disease. The CDR3 protein is CASSQEPRKDEQYF. As DNA, the CDR3 is TGTGCCAGCAGCCAAGAGCCGAGGAAGGACGAGCAGTACTTC.